This entry lists 20 T cell receptor beta chains sequenced from one sample in a study of blood T cells in healthy people across ages. Using a J-beta primer mix together with a sample-barcoded 5' primer, a second PCR was run for roughly 7 to 12 cycles. TCRdb redid the calling of the 5' RACE reads with MiXCR, one entry per CDR3 protein. The data contain hundreds of thousands of distinct CDR3 sequences, around two thirds of them singletons. Source material: blood. These receptors all stem from a man aged 25-45 years in good health.

The sample holds a few counts of this clonotype. V gene TRBV6-2 or TRBV6-3 combines with J gene TRBJ2-7; D perhaps matches TRBD1 (6 bases). This CDR3 has 14 amino acids. Germline V CDR1 and CDR2: MNHEY, SVGEGT. V was trimmed by 5 bases and J by 2 bases, leaving 13 bases between them. Here the CDR3 DNA reads TGTGCCAGCAGTAGAACGGGACAAACCTACGAGCAGTACTTC. This codes for CASSRTGQTYEQYF.

The CDR3 DNA reads as TGTGCCACCAGAAGCGCCGGGAGCTATCAGCCCCAGCATTTT. Its translation is CATRSAGSYQPQHF. The chain carries TRBV15 and TRBJ1-5; no firm D call. The germline gives CDR1 LNHNV, CDR2 YYDKDF (reference sequence). Deletions cut 6 bases from V and 5 bases from J, with 14 bases between. There are 14 residues in the CDR3.

The rearrangement joins TRBV7-2 to TRBJ2-1; 7 bases are shared with TRBD1. Germline V gene sequence: CDR1 SGHTA, CDR2 FQGNSA. The CDR3 loop spans 14 amino acids. Losses at the gene ends were 5 bases for V and 7 bases for J; bases not matched to a gene: 8. CDR3 sequence reads: CASSPWTGPNEQFF. CDR3 sequence (DNA): TGTGCCAGCAGCCCATGGACAGGTCCTAATGAGCAGTTCTTC.

The chain has TRBV4-2 and TRBJ2-5; tentatively, D is TRBD1 (6 bases). V lost 0 bases to trimming and J lost 1 base, with 15 bases between them. The CDR3 runs 17 residues. Germline V gene sequence: CDR1 LGHNA, CDR2 YNFKEQ. CDR3 DNA sequence: TGTGCCAGCAGCCAAGAAGGGCCAGGGGTTAGCCAAGAGACCCAGTACTTC. Its translation is CASSQEGPGVSQETQYF.

This clonotype occurred many times. The genes are TRBV27 and TRBJ1-5, with D unclear. From germline, CDR1 is MNHEY and CDR2 SMNVEV (reference sequence). This CDR3 is built from 15 residues. The V end was cut by 7 bases, the J end by 6 bases, with 19 bases between. The CDR3 region is CASKGLNPPRQPQHF. CDR3 coding DNA: TGTGCCAGCAAAGGGCTCAATCCCCCACGTCAGCCCCAGCATTTT.

A few counts support this clonotype. The rearrangement links TRBV12-3 or TRBV12-4 to TRBJ1-2; unclear D gene. V gave up 2 bases and J gave up 4 bases, with 17 bases separating them. There are 16 residues in the CDR3. The CDR3 is CASSLLGLESGYGYTF. CDR3 nucleotides: TGTGCCAGCAGTTTATTAGGGTTGGAGTCGGGCTATGGCTACACCTTC.

This clonotype was found a few times. The chain joins TRBV7-2 to TRBJ1-2; D remains ambiguous. V gave up 2 bases and J gave up 5 bases, with 15 bases separating them. Germline CDR1 reads SGHTA; CDR2 reads FQGNSA. The CDR3 spans 15 residues. The CDR3 spells CASSLLQWPLYGYTF. CDR3 DNA: TGTGCCAGCAGCTTACTACAATGGCCCCTATATGGCTACACCTTC.

This clonotype was detected only once. The V gene is TRBV5-1, the J gene TRBJ2-7; either TRBD1 or TRBD2 may supply D (6 bases each). The germline V and J ends were trimmed by 0 bases and 5 bases, with 12 bases remaining between them. This CDR3 has 14 residues. CDR1 is SGHRS, CDR2 YFSETQ, per germline. The CDR3 sequence is CASSLGGAQDEQYF. The CDR3 nucleotides are TGCGCCAGCAGCTTGGGGGGGGCGCAAGACGAGCAGTACTTC. The whole variable domain, filled in from reference TRBV5-1 and TRBJ2-7, reads KAGVTQTPRYLIKTRGQQVTLSCSPISGHRSVSWYQQTPGQGLQFLFEYFSETQRNKGNFPGRFSGRQFSNSRSEMNVSTLELGDSALYLCASSLGGAQDEQYFGPGTRLTVT.

The V and J genes are TRBV4-1 and TRBJ1-2, with 7 positions matching TRBD1. This CDR3 region has 14 residues. From germline, CDR1 is MGHRA and CDR2 YSYEKL. Trimming at V came to 4 bases and at J to 10 bases, leaving 12 bases not matched to a gene. The CDR3 is CASSPTTGKFFYTF. Here the CDR3 DNA reads TGCGCCAGCAGCCCAACGACAGGGAAGTTTTTCTACACCTTC.

This clonotype has only one observation. The gene calls are TRBV7-9 and TRBJ2-3; no clear D. This CDR3 region has 15 residues. The germline gives CDR1 SEHNR, CDR2 FQNEAQ (reference sequence). Trimming removed 3 bases from V and 4 bases from J, with 14 bases in between. CDR3 loop: CASSLGDPAADTQYF. The CDR3 DNA reads as TGTGCCAGCAGCTTGGGTGACCCCGCAGCAGATACGCAGTATTTT.

In the case of this clonotype: Compared with germline, one end of the junction differs, possibly owing to a read error. The chain couples TRBV5-1 to TRBJ2-7, with D possibly matching TRBD1 (8 bases). The CDR3 runs to 15 residues. Looked up from germline, CDR1 is SGHRS and CDR2 is YFSETQ. CDR3 bases: TGCGCCAGCAGCTTACGACAGGACAGGGACTACGGGCAGTACTTC. Translating gives CASSLRQDRDYGQYF.

This chain connects TRBV11-2 to TRBJ2-4; the match to TRBD2 covers 11 bases. This CDR3 contains 18 residues. CDR1 is SGHAT and CDR2 is FQNNGV in the germline V gene. The ends lost 7 bases at V and 0 bases at J; junction bases unmatched: 11. CDR3: CASTSGTSGGLAKNIQYF. DNA of the CDR3: TGTGCCAGCACCTCAGGCACTAGCGGGGGTCTAGCCAAAAACATTCAGTACTTC.

V is TRBV28 and J is TRBJ2-6, with TRBD2 matching over 10 bases. CDR3 length equals 17 residues. Germline trimming cut 7 bases from V and 0 bases from J; bases unmatched to any gene: 6. The germline V gene has CDR1 MDHEN and CDR2 SYDVKM. DNA of the CDR3: TGTGCCAGCACCGTGGCTAGCGGGGGCTCTGGGGCCAACGTCCTGACTTTC. Protein sequence: CASTVASGGSGANVLTF.

This clonotype appeared a few times. The V gene is TRBV7-2, the J gene TRBJ2-5; 14 nucleotides align to TRBD2. Trimming cost V 4 bases and J 7 bases; bases outside gene matches: 2. This CDR3 is 14 amino acids long. Germline values: CDR1 SGHTA, CDR2 FQGNSA. This CDR3 reads CASSSGLAGATQYF. CDR3 sequence (DNA): TGTGCCAGCAGCTCGGGACTAGCGGGGGCGACCCAGTACTTC.

This clonotype was found a few times. The chain couples TRBV12-3 or TRBV12-4 to TRBJ1-3, with 10 bases that match TRBD1. The length of the CDR3 is 13 residues. The V gene end was trimmed by 8 bases and the J gene end by 10 bases; junction bases not matched to a gene: 8. CDR3 DNA sequence: TGTGCCAGCGGTCGGGACAGGGGCAATACCATATATTTT. It yields the protein CASGRDRGNTIYF.

This clonotype was counted only a few times. CDR3 sequence reads: CASSQGRREGQPQHF. In nucleotides, the CDR3 is TGTGCCAGCAGCCAAGGTAGGAGGGAGGGTCAGCCCCAGCATTTT. The gene calls are TRBV14 and TRBJ1-5; D is ambiguous. V gave up 1 base and J gave up 6 bases, with 13 bases separating them. This CDR3 spans 15 amino acids. Germline CDR1 reads SGHDN; CDR2 reads FVKESK. Complete variable domain (other parts from reference TRBV14 and TRBJ1-5): EAGVTQFPSHSVIEKGQTVTLRCDPISGHDNLYWYRRVMGKEIKFLLHFVKESKQDESGMPNNRFLAERTGGTYSTLKVQPAELEDSGVYFCASSQGRREGQPQHFGDGTRLSIL.

This chain connects TRBV6-5 to TRBJ2-7, with D possibly being TRBD2 (6 bases). The CDR3 is 14 amino acids. The V gene's germline CDR1 is MNHEY and CDR2 SVGAGI. With 5 bases removed from V and 3 bases from J, the gap between germline ends came to 14 bases. As DNA, the CDR3 is TGTGCCAGCAGTCCCGGGACTGACTTCTACGAGCAGTACTTC. Encoded protein: CASSPGTDFYEQYF.

This clonotype was recorded a few times. The chain carries TRBV4-1 and TRBJ2-1; the match to TRBD2 covers 8 bases. J gave up 4 bases and V 1 base, and 6 bases lay outside the gene matches. Germline loops: CDR1 MGHRA, CDR2 YSYEKL. The CDR3 is 16 residues long. The CDR3 region is CASSQGRGALYNEQFF. The CDR3 DNA is TGCGCCAGCAGCCAAGGGCGGGGGGCTTTGTACAATGAGCAGTTCTTC.

The V gene is TRBV18, the J gene TRBJ1-1, with 8 bases lining up with TRBD1. The CDR3 covers 16 residues. V shed 3 bases and J 3 bases; nucleotides not matched to a gene: 9. Germline CDR1 and CDR2: KGHSH and LQKENI. The CDR3 loop reads CASSPTGVLRYTEAFF. In nucleotides, the CDR3 is TGTGCCAGCTCACCGACAGGGGTGTTAAGATACACTGAAGCTTTCTTT.

This clonotype was observed a few times. This chain joins TRBV4-2 and TRBJ2-1; 7 positions agree with TRBD2. The germline CDR1 and CDR2 sequences are LGHNA and YNFKEQ. This CDR3 spans 16 amino acids. V was clipped by 1 base and J by 4 bases; unmatched bases: 7. Here the CDR3 DNA reads TGTGCCAGCAGCCAAGGAACGGGAGCGGGGTACAATGAGCAGTTCTTC. This translates into CASSQGTGAGYNEQFF.